A selection of T cell receptor beta chains follows, all from one sample in a study of early T cells in non-severe SARS-CoV-2 infection. TCRdb reanalysed the 5' RACE reads using MiXCR and keeps one entry per CDR3 protein. The sample lists some 96,000 distinct CDR3 sequences; less than 15% were seen once. Sequencing input: whole blood. These receptors were obtained from an adult who was a healthcare worker with PCR-confirmed SARS-CoV-2 infection or an uninfected control (not recorded which). CDR3s include the opening cysteine and the closing phenylalanine or tryptophan. Each record gives: V gene, J gene, D gene, clone size, CDR3 protein, CDR3 DNA. A D gene is named only where the DNA matches it firmly. Clone size appears in some rows only: once, few, many, or a class for an expanded clone.

TRBV18	TRBJ2-5	TRBD1	few	CASSPPGQLQETQYF	TGTGCCAGCTCACCACCGGGACAGCTCCAAGAGACCCAGTACTTC
TRBV19	TRBJ2-7	.	few	CASSPQGGFPEQYF	TGTGCCAGTAGTCCGCAGGGGGGCTTCCCCGAGCAGTACTTC
TRBV4-3	TRBJ2-3	TRBD2	many	CASSQGVRGGGTDTQYF	TGCGCCAGCAGCCAAGGGGTGCGGGGGGGCGGCACAGATACGCAGTATTTT
TRBV5-6	TRBJ1-6	.	.	CASSLRPRDSSPLHF	TGTGCCAGCAGCTTGCGTCCTAGGGATTCTTCACCCCTCCACTTT
TRBV25-1	TRBJ1-1	.	many	CASSDPNRPEAFF	TGTGCCAGCAGTGATCCCAACAGACCTGAAGCTTTCTTT
TRBV4-1	TRBJ2-1	.	few	CTSSQVGRRASYNEQFF	TGCACCAGCAGCCAAGTGGGGAGAAGGGCCTCCTACAATGAGCAGTTCTTC
TRBV29-1	TRBJ1-1	.	few	CSVANTEAFF	TGCAGCGTTGCGAACACTGAAGCTTTCTTT
TRBV27	TRBJ1-1	.	many	CASSPRLSGEVFF	TGTGCCAGCAGTCCCCGCCTGTCTGGAGAAGTTTTCTTT
TRBV5-6	TRBJ1-6	.	many	CASSGRLHGGGISPLHF	TGTGCCAGCAGCGGGAGGCTCCATGGTGGGGGGATTTCACCCCTCCACTTT
TRBV7-7	TRBJ2-5	TRBD1	.	CASSPTQTGQETQYF	TGTGCCAGCAGCCCGACTCAGACAGGGCAAGAGACCCAGTACTTC
TRBV4-3	TRBJ2-2	TRBD1	medium-sized	CASSQGTGDLNTGELFF	TGCGCCAGCAGCCAAGGGACAGGGGATTTGAACACCGGGGAGCTGTTTTTT
TRBV11-2	TRBJ2-7	.	many	CASSLSGGSTYEQYF	TGTGCCAGCAGCTTGTCGGGCGGAAGCACCTACGAGCAGTACTTC
TRBV18	TRBJ2-5	.	.	CASSPPGTGTQYF	TGTGCCAGCTCACCGCCCGGTACGGGGACCCAGTACTTC
TRBV5-1	TRBJ2-4	.	many	CASSQGGGPLAKNIQYF	TGCGCCAGCAGTCAGGGCGGGGGCCCCTTAGCCAAAAACATTCAGTACTTC
TRBV29-1	TRBJ2-1	.	.	CSVGGQFF	TGCAGCGTTGGGGGGCAGTTCTTC
TRBV7-9	TRBJ1-5	.	.	CASSHGRSSNQPQHF	TGTGCCAGCAGTCACGGACGGAGTAGCAATCAGCCCCAGCATTTT
TRBV10-3	TRBJ2-5	.	many	CATGELARETQYF	TGTGCCACCGGCGAACTAGCCCGAGAGACCCAGTACTTC
TRBV9	TRBJ2-1	TRBD1	few	CASSVGSRDRSNEQFF	TGTGCCAGCAGCGTAGGGTCTAGGGACAGGTCGAATGAGCAGTTCTTC
TRBV7-8	TRBJ2-7	TRBD1	many	CASSLTGAWGSYEQYF	TGTGCCAGCAGCTTGACAGGGGCCTGGGGCTCCTACGAGCAGTACTTC
TRBV5-1	TRBJ2-3	.	few	CASSLGSGGTQYF	TGCGCCAGCAGCTTGGGGAGTGGTGGTACGCAGTATTTT